Listed here are 20 T cell receptor beta chains from one sample, sequenced in a study of T cell responses to AZD1222 COVID-19 vaccine (dated by TCRdb to the early 2020s). Reading the label with the study, this specimen's time point is: baseline before first vaccination. Libraries came from the immunoSEQ multiplex PCR assay. TCRdb re-hosts the immuneACCESS table, in-frame sequences only. Its copies lack some clones; in the studies checked, an unresolved V gene accounts for under half of them, and the cause for the rest is not known. The sample table records around 97,000 clones; 88% of these occur just once. The ten largest account for 20% of the sample. This sample comprised peripheral blood, obtained on day 0 of AZD1222 vaccination. The receptors were gathered from an adult in good health.

V gene TRBV14 combines with J gene TRBJ2-3; no clear D. CDR3 length equals 11 residues. With 0 bases removed from V and 8 bases from J, the gap between germline ends came to 3 bases. Germline-derived CDR1 and CDR2 are SGHDN and FVKESK. In nucleotides, the CDR3 is TGTGCCAGCAGCCAAGAGGTTACGCAGTATTTT. Protein sequence: CASSQEVTQYF.

The CDR3, as DNA: TGTGCCAGCAGCCAAATGAGTGGTAGGAAGGAGTTCTTC. This encodes CASSQMSGRKEFF. The genes are TRBV3-1 (or the pseudogene TRBV3-2) and TRBJ2-1; no reliable D call. Germline CDR1 is LGHDT and CDR2 is YNNKEL (reference sequence). Trimming pared 2 bases from V and 14 bases from J, leaving 16 bases between. The CDR3 covers 13 residues.

V is TRBV5-1 and J is TRBJ2-3; tentatively, D is TRBD1 (6 bases). Germline assignment: CDR1 SGHRS and CDR2 YFSETQ. This CDR3 comprises 16 residues. Trimming removed 4 bases at V and 1 base at J, with 16 bases between. The CDR3 region has the DNA TGCGCCAGCAGCCCGGAAGGGGCAGGGGGCACAGATACGCAGTATTTT. This sequence encodes CASSPEGAGGTDTQYF.

The chain is built from TRBV7-3 and TRBJ1-1; D is unresolved. The germline V gene has CDR1 SGHTA and CDR2 FQGTGA. V dropped 5 bases and J dropped 1 base, with 8 bases sitting between them. The CDR3 extends over 13 amino acids. CDR3 bases: TGTGCCAGCAGCCCTGACGGGAACACTGAAGCTTTCTTT. Protein sequence: CASSPDGNTEAFF.

The CDR3 DNA follows: TGTGCCAGCAGCCCCCGACCCAACCTTGAAGCTTTCTTT. It yields the protein CASSPRPNLEAFF. The chain combines TRBV9 with TRBJ1-1; D gene ambiguous. This CDR3 region has 13 residues. V lost 4 bases to trimming and J lost 7 bases, with 14 bases between them. The germline V gene has CDR1 SGDLS and CDR2 YYNGEE.

The chain carries TRBV30 and TRBJ1-3; D is possibly TRBD1 (5 bases). V lost 8 bases, J lost 1 base, and 18 bases lay in between. CDR3 size: 15 residues. CDR1 is GTSNPN, CDR2 SVGIG, per germline (reference sequence). The CDR3 nucleotides read TGTGCCGGGGGTGTCTTTGGCAGATCTGGAAACACCATATATTTT. Amino acids: CAGGVFGRSGNTIYF.

J is TRBJ2-7 and V is TRBV6-1, with 10 bases aligning to TRBD1. The CDR3 is made up of 16 amino acids. After removal of 3 bases from V and 0 bases from J, the junction contained 5 bases not matched to a gene. Germline values: CDR1 MNHNS, CDR2 SASEGT. The CDR3 bases are TGTGCCAGCAGTGATGAGGGACAGGGGAACTCCTACGAGCAGTACTTC. This sequence encodes CASSDEGQGNSYEQYF.

The chain joins TRBV6-6 to TRBJ2-6; D is unclear. This CDR3 is built from 13 residues. V was trimmed by 4 bases and J by 4 bases, leaving 5 bases between them. Per the germline V gene, CDR1 is MNHNY and CDR2 is SVGAGI (reference sequence). The CDR3, as DNA: TGTGCCAGCAGTTCGGGCGGGGCCAACGTCCTGACTTTC. This encodes CASSSGGANVLTF.

V and J are TRBV18 and TRBJ1-6; D ambiguous. The CDR3 is 16 residues long. V lost 4 bases to trimming and J lost 5 bases, with 15 bases between them. Germline V gene lookup returns CDR1 KGHSH and CDR2 LQKENI. CDR3 protein: CASSRLVGPNNSPLHF. Here the CDR3 DNA reads TGTGCCAGCTCACGTCTCGTAGGACCAAATAATTCACCCCTCCACTTT.

This sequence joins TRBV7-3 and TRBJ1-1; possibly TRBD1 for D (5 bases). The V end was cut by 5 bases, the J end by 0 bases, with 7 bases between. The CDR3 is made up of 13 amino acids. The germline V gene encodes CDR1 SGHTA and CDR2 FQGTGA. The CDR3 spells CASSMGVNTEAFF. CDR3 bases: TGTGCCAGCAGCATGGGGGTGAACACTGAAGCTTTCTTT. Based on the CDR3 plus reference TRBV7-3 and TRBJ1-1, the full variable domain is GAGVSQTPSNKVTEKGKYVELRCDPISGHTALYWYRQSLGQGPEFLIYFQGTGAADDSGLPNDRFFAVRPEGSVSTLKIQRTERGDSAVYLCASSMGVNTEAFFGQGTRLTVV.

In nucleotides, the CDR3 is TGTGCCAGTAGCCCACGAGAGGGACAAGGGGGGATTGAAGCTTTCTTT. Encoded protein: CASSPREGQGGIEAFF. The chain carries TRBV19 and TRBJ1-1, with D perhaps TRBD1 (6 bases). CDR3 size: 16 residues. The germline CDR1 and CDR2 sequences are LNHDA and SQIVND (reference sequence). Between the trimmed V and J ends, which lost 6 bases and 7 bases, there was a span of 24 bases.

This clone was counted a few times. The chain couples TRBV6-6 to TRBJ1-1; D call uncertain. The CDR3 length is 13 residues. Germline-derived CDR1 and CDR2 are MNHNY and SVGAGI (reference sequence). V was pared by 6 bases and J by 4 bases, with 12 bases between. The DNA of the CDR3 is TGTGCCAGCAGCATCCCAGGTCCCACTGAAGCTTTCTTT. Translation: CASSIPGPTEAFF.

The chain couples TRBV7-9 to TRBJ1-2; D is uncertain. The ends were cut back, 4 bases at V and 1 base at J, with 10 bases in the middle. The V gene's germline CDR1 is SEHNR and CDR2 FQNEAQ (reference sequence). This CDR3 is 14 amino acids long. The CDR3 spells CASSSPSGNYGYTF. The CDR3 coding sequence is TGTGCCAGCAGCTCCCCGTCCGGTAACTATGGCTACACCTTC.

The chain recombines TRBV24-1 with TRBJ2-3, with TRBD1 matching 9 bases. J lost 1 base, V lost 4 bases, and 5 bases had no gene match. The CDR3 has 16 residues. Germline CDR1 KGHDR, CDR2 SFDVKD. CDR3 loop: CATSDRTGGGTDTQYF. The CDR3 region has the DNA TGTGCCACCAGTGACCGTACAGGGGGCGGCACAGATACGCAGTATTTT.

This chain uses TRBV19 with TRBJ2-2, with 7 bases that match TRBD1. Germline loops: CDR1 LNHDA, CDR2 SQIVND (reference sequence). The CDR3 has 15 residues. Trimming cost V 7 bases and J 2 bases; bases outside gene matches: 7. The CDR3 DNA is TGTGCCAGTAACTCCGGGACAGCAAACACCGGGGAGCTGTTTTTT. This gives the protein CASNSGTANTGELFF.

The V and J genes are TRBV29-1 and TRBJ1-2, with 8 bases identical to TRBD1. With 6 bases clipped from V and 2 bases from J, the junction kept 5 bases outside the gene matches. The CDR3 runs 13 residues. From germline, CDR1 is SQVTM and CDR2 ANQGSEA. CDR3 bases: TGCAGCGTGGGTGGACAGGGAAACTATGGCTACACCTTC. Translating it yields CSVGGQGNYGYTF.

This sequence joins TRBV28 and TRBJ2-5; D is possibly TRBD2 (6 bases). Looked up from germline, CDR1 is MDHEN and CDR2 is SYDVKM. The CDR3 is 13 residues long. Trimming removed 8 bases at V and 1 base at J, with 11 bases between. The CDR3 region is CASGGWVQETQYF. The CDR3 DNA is TGTGCCAGCGGGGGGTGGGTCCAAGAGACCCAGTACTTC.

V and J are TRBV2 and TRBJ2-7, with 9 bases aligning to TRBD1. V lost 4 bases to trimming and J lost 6 bases; unmatched junction nucleotides: 7. Germline lookup yields CDR1 SNHLY and CDR2 FYNNEI. The CDR3 is 14 amino acids. The CDR3, as DNA: TGTGCCAGCAGTGCCGGGACAGGGAGTGCCGAGCAGTACTTC. It translates to CASSAGTGSAEQYF.

This chain links TRBV3-1 (or the pseudogene TRBV3-2) with TRBJ1-5, with D maybe TRBD1 (5 bases). V lost 3 bases, J lost 6 bases, and 12 bases lay in between. The length of the CDR3 is 14 residues. The V gene's germline CDR1 is LGHDT and CDR2 YNNKEL (reference sequence). The CDR3 is CASSHTDGGQPQHF. In DNA form, the CDR3 reads TGTGCCAGCAGCCATACCGACGGGGGTCAGCCCCAGCATTTT.

This chain uses TRBV2 with TRBJ2-2; TRBD2 aligns across 8 bases. The CDR3 is 15 residues long. Germline V gene data show CDR1 as SNHLY and CDR2 as FYNNEI. The V gene end was trimmed by 4 bases and the J gene end by 4 bases; junction bases not matched to a gene: 5. CDR3 residues: CASSGQGTSTGELFF. CDR3 sequence (DNA): TGTGCCAGCAGTGGACAAGGGACTAGCACCGGGGAGCTGTTTTTT.